The following is a T cell receptor beta chain sequence with its context. Antigen: not known. The data were produced by immunoSEQ multiplex PCR, yet TCRdb's version contains in-frame clones alone and is incomplete. Here the sample spans tens of thousands of clones, about 74% being singletons. Viral peptide pool expansion of antigen-specific CD4+ T cells preceded sequencing in the ViraFEST assay. Culture proceeded for about ten days, and CD4+ T cells were then isolated. The participants, recipients of two vaccine doses, got either BNT162b2 or mRNA-1273. Half of the medium was exchanged for IL-2 medium on both days 3 and 7. The sample belongs to a study of vaccination effects on CD4 cells after COVID-19. About the research overall: The median interval between the second dose and post-vaccine sampling was 72 days.

Germline CDR1 is SGHAT and CDR2 is FQNNGV. V lost 4 bases and J 1 base, leaving 16 bases between the germline ends. There are 16 residues in the CDR3. The receptor was isolated from a human donor who received a COVID-19 vaccine. Sequencing was performed on CD4+ T cells from PBMCs cultured with HCoV-229E spike peptides, taken after COVID-19 vaccination. V is TRBV11-2 and J is TRBJ1-1; D may be TRBD1 (5 bases). The CDR3 spells CASSSFPGFGNTEAFF. The CDR3 DNA sequence: TGTGCCAGCAGCTCTTTTCCAGGGTTTGGGAACACTGAAGCTTTCTTT.